These T cell receptor beta chains were read from a single sample in a study of blood T cell repertoires in COVID-19. The repertoire was sequenced with immunoSEQ multiplex PCR; TCRdb's copy has only in-frame clones and lacks some. The sample has 200,000 or so clones, 87% seen once. Sequencing was done on a sample of PBMCs or T cells enriched from blood (not recorded which). All receptors derive from a man younger than 40 who had recovered from COVID-19. The CDR3 runs from the conserved cysteine through the conserved F or W. The D gene is left open where the match is weak. Only part of the rows carry a size: once, few, many, or a class if the clone is expanded.

d_call j_call clone_size v_call cdr3_nt cdr3_aa
TRBD1 TRBJ1-6 - TRBV7-2 TGTGCCAGCAGACATACAGGGGACTATAATTCACCCCTCCACTTT CASRHTGDYNSPLHF
- TRBJ2-7 - TRBV6-5 TGTGCCAGCACCTTAACGGGGACTGGCATCTACGAGCAGTACTTC CASTLTGTGIYEQYF
TRBD1 TRBJ1-4 - TRBV13 TGTGCCAGCAGCTACCGGGACAGTCCGAATGAAAAACTGTTTTTT CASSYRDSPNEKLFF
- TRBJ2-7 - TRBV6-1 TGTGCCAGCAGAGAAGGGTTCGCCAGCGCGGGCGAGCAGTACTTC CASREGFASAGEQYF
TRBD1 TRBJ2-7 - TRBV7-9 TGTGCCAGCAGCTTAGGAGGGACAGGGGGAAGGGAGCAGTACTTC CASSLGGTGGREQYF
- TRBJ1-2 - TRBV7-2 TGTGCCAGCACCTTCCAGGGGAGGGACTATGGCTACACCTTC CASTFQGRDYGYTF
TRBD1 TRBJ1-1 - TRBV24-1 TGTGCCACCAGCCAAGGGACAGCCGAAGCTTTCTTT CATSQGTAEAFF
- TRBJ2-3 - TRBV27 TGTGCCAGCAGTCCATCCCCTACCGGTACGCAGTATTTT CASSPSPTGTQYF
TRBD1 TRBJ2-1 - TRBV6-5 TGTGCCAGCATCGTAGGGACAGGGAGCTACAATGAGCAGTTCTTC CASIVGTGSYNEQFF
TRBD1 TRBJ1-5 once TRBV19 TGTGCCAGTAGCGCATCTCGGACAGGGGGCGCGAGCAATCAGCCCCAGCATTTT CASSASRTGGASNQPQHF
- TRBJ1-3 few TRBV11-2 TGTGCCAGCAGCTTGCGGGCCGTCAACTCTGGAAACACCATATATTTT CASSLRAVNSGNTIYF
- TRBJ2-5 - TRBV5-1 TGCGCCAGCGGAAGACCGGGACTCGACCAAGAGACCCAGTACTTC CASGRPGLDQETQYF
TRBD2 TRBJ2-1 - TRBV2 TGTGCCAGCCGTGGGCCAGCGGGAGGGTGGAACAATGAGCAGTTCTTC CASRGPAGGWNNEQFF
- TRBJ1-4 once TRBV27 TGTGCCAGCAGTTTACGGGGTACAACTAATGAAAAACTGTTTTTT CASSLRGTTNEKLFF
TRBD2 TRBJ2-1 - TRBV6-5 TGTGCCAGCAGTTACGCAACGGGGGGTGGTGAGCAGTTCTTC CASSYATGGGEQFF
- TRBJ1-3 - TRBV28 TGTGCCAGCAGTTTACTCTCTGGAAACACCATATATTTT CASSLLSGNTIYF
- TRBJ1-4 once TRBV14 TGTGCCAGCAGCCAAGTTCCGGGGAATAATGAAAAACTGTTTTTT CASSQVPGNNEKLFF
TRBD1 TRBJ2-7 - TRBV28 TGTGCCAGCAGTACAGGGGGAACAGTGGGGGAGCAGTACTTC CASSTGGTVGEQYF
- TRBJ2-7 - TRBV19 TGTGCCAGTAGTATAGCGTCATCGAGCTACGAGCAGTACTTC CASSIASSSYEQYF
- TRBJ1-5 once TRBV7-2 TGTGCCAGCAGCCCCCGGACAGATAGCTATCAGCCCCAGCATTTT CASSPRTDSYQPQHF
- TRBJ2-1 - TRBV5-1 TGCGCCAGCAGCTTTTGGGTTGGGCCTGGGAGGTACAATGAGCAGTTCTTC CASSFWVGPGRYNEQFF
TRBD1 TRBJ2-2 - TRBV5-5 TGTGCCAGCAGCTTGGATCAGGGGGTCGCCGGGGAGCTGTTTTTT CASSLDQGVAGELFF
- TRBJ1-2 - TRBV18 TGTGCCAGCTCACCGAGGGGACTTTATGGCTACACCTTC CASSPRGLYGYTF
- TRBJ1-2 - TRBV25-1 TGTGCCAGCAGTGAGGGAGCCAGTTATGGCTACACCTTC CASSEGASYGYTF
- TRBJ2-2 - TRBV14 TGTGCCAGCAGCCCTTTTTTAACCGGGGAGCTGTTTTTT CASSPFLTGELFF
- TRBJ2-5 - TRBV19 TGTGCCAGTAAAGTTGGCGGAGGAGAGACCCAGTACTTC CASKVGGGETQYF
- TRBJ1-6 - TRBV27 TGTGCCAGCAGTCTTTGGGGGGGCTATAATTCACCCCTCCACTTT CASSLWGGYNSPLHF
- TRBJ2-7 - TRBV21-1 TGTGCCAGCAGCAAAGTGGAGCGGCGGGGGTCTACCTACGAGCAGTACTTC CASSKVERRGSTYEQYF
- TRBJ1-4 - TRBV5-8 TGTGCCAGCAGCTTGGTCGGGGGGAGTGCTAATGAAAAACTGTTTTTT CASSLVGGSANEKLFF
- TRBJ2-1 - TRBV4-2 TGTGCCAGCAGCCAAGCCTACCTACGCTCCTACAATGAGCAGTTCTTC CASSQAYLRSYNEQFF
- TRBJ2-5 - TRBV6-6 TGTGCCAGCAGTTACTCGCGGGCGGAGACCCAGTACTTC CASSYSRAETQYF